This T cell receptor beta chain was retrieved from a study of cytomegalovirus exposure and HLA in healthy donors. Overall study context: The study's early data release held about 85 million unique TCRs from HLA-typed donors. The study, taken as a whole, reports: Later, an analysis found that common viral pathogens appeared to be linked with several of the most significant clusters. In a later analysis, HLA-associated beta chains showed higher expansion and lower generation probabilities than comparable chains.

In regard to this clone: Its antigen is undetermined. An end of the junction does not agree with germline; a read error may underlie this.

Primers included in the PCR were 60 Vbeta and 13 Jbeta primers. Original analysis: In a later analysis, about 9.9 million of approximately 86 million unique beta chains occurred in at least two donors. Profiled with immunoSEQ multiplex PCR; TCRdb holds only in-frame clones, not every one. That table supplies the V and J calls and clone size; D and trimming were determined from the DNA. The sample shows about 130,000 clones, approximately 78% of them seen only once. This CDR3 is built from 14 residues. Germline CDR1 is ENHRY and CDR2 is SYGVKD. The sequenced sample consisted of PBMCs. The chain uses TRBV10-3 and TRBJ1-2; D unclear. The sequence was collected from a female donor in good health and CMV-seronegative. The CDR3 is CAISSSEGPTRLLF. In DNA form, the CDR3 reads TGTGCCATCAGTTCTTCCGAGGGCCCTACCCGTCTCCTCTTC.